Below, 27 T cell receptor beta chains from the same sample are listed, as sequenced in a study of identical twins. Via MiXCR, TCRdb re-called the 5' RACE reads, giving one row per CDR3 protein. The data show some 440,000 distinct CDR3 sequences, less than 25% seen once. The same sample was also studied in work on T cells expressing NK-cell markers.

The specimen sequenced was CD4+ T cells sorted from blood. All receptors derive from a woman aged 18-29 years in good health.

The chain combines TRBV20-1 with TRBJ1-6; the D gene is possibly TRBD1 (5 bases). The CDR3 extends over 13 amino acids. Trimming removed 5 bases from V and 6 bases from J, with 11 bases in between. Germline V gene sequence: CDR1 DFQATT, CDR2 SNEGSKA (reference sequence). For the CDR3, the DNA is TGCAGTGCTCGTTTAGGGGCTAATTCACCCCTCCACTTT. Its translation is CSARLGANSPLHF.

The rearrangement uses TRBV5-1 and TRBJ2-5; D is perhaps TRBD2 (6 bases). CDR1 SGHRS and CDR2 YFSETQ come from the germline V gene. Trimming stripped 2 bases from V and 5 bases from J, with 13 bases between. The CDR3 contains 14 residues. Here the CDR3 DNA reads TGCGCCAGCAGCTTTACTAGCCCCCGGGAGACCCAGTACTTC. Protein product: CASSFTSPRETQYF.

The J gene is TRBJ1-5, the V gene TRBV7-6; D is possibly TRBD1 (5 bases). The CDR3 has 14 amino acids. The V end was cut by 2 bases, the J end by 7 bases, with 12 bases between. Germline V gene lookup returns CDR1 SGHVS and CDR2 FNYEAQ. CDR3 sequence reads: CASSLYGRDQPQHF. CDR3 nucleotides: TGTGCCAGCAGCTTATATGGCAGGGACCAGCCCCAGCATTTT.

This clonotype occurred a few times. This chain connects TRBV21-1 to TRBJ2-1. TRBV21-1 is tagged as a pseudogene. The CDR3 is 16 amino acids. CDR3 sequence reads: CASSKVTASSYNEQFF. DNA of the CDR3: TGTGCCAGCAGCAAAGTCACAGCGAGCTCCTACAATGAGCAGTTCTTC.

This clonotype was seen a few times. This sequence joins TRBV28 and TRBJ2-2; TRBD2 is a possible D gene (6 bases). The germline V and J ends were trimmed by 3 bases and 7 bases, with 9 bases remaining between them. The CDR3 runs 13 residues. From germline, CDR1 is MDHEN and CDR2 SYDVKM. The CDR3 DNA reads as TGTGCCAGCAGTTTGTGGGGAGGCGGGGAGCTGTTTTTT. It specifies CASSLWGGGELFF.

The genes are TRBV5-5 and TRBJ2-1; possible D gene TRBD2, 7 bases. This CDR3 is built from 13 residues. Germline CDR1 and CDR2: SGHKS and YYEKEE (reference sequence). The V end was cut by 6 bases, the J end by 1 base, with 8 bases between. The CDR3 DNA reads TGTGCCAGCAAGGGGGGGTCCTACAATGAGCAGTTCTTC. It yields the protein CASKGGSYNEQFF.

The chain has TRBV9 and TRBJ2-6, with D possibly called TRBD1 or TRBD2 (5 bases each). This CDR3 comprises 16 residues. The germline gives CDR1 SGDLS, CDR2 YYNGEE. The V and J ends lost 3 bases and 1 base respectively, with 11 bases between them. CDR3 DNA: TGTGCCAGCAGCGCCCATGAGGGGTCTGGGGCCAACGTCCTGACTTTC. Translated: CASSAHEGSGANVLTF.

V usage is TRBV20-1 and J usage is TRBJ2-3; 8 nucleotides align to TRBD2. In germline, CDR1 is DFQATT, CDR2 SNEGSKA (reference sequence). With 5 bases clipped from V and 2 bases from J, the junction kept 9 bases outside the gene matches. This CDR3 has 15 residues. Written as DNA, the CDR3 is TGCAGTGCTTCCAGGGTAGCGGGACTCACAGATACGCAGTATTTT. Protein product: CSASRVAGLTDTQYF.

This clonotype was counted between two and nine times. This sequence may be a read error, since a much larger clone differs from it by one base. This sequence joins TRBV9 and TRBJ2-5; D is uncertain. The V gene's germline CDR1 is SGDLS and CDR2 YYNGEE. CDR3 length: 11 residues. V shed 0 bases and J shed 4 bases, with 1 base lying between them. The CDR3 reads CASSVAETQYF. In DNA form, the CDR3 reads TGTGCCAGCAGCGTAGCAGAGACCCAGTACTTC.

The V call is TRBV2, the J call TRBJ2-7; D remains unclear. Trimming removed 9 bases at V and 2 bases at J, with 11 bases between. This CDR3 contains 12 residues. The germline V gene encodes CDR1 SNHLY and CDR2 FYNNEI. CDR3 sequence (DNA): TGTGCCAGTACATTAAGGGCCTACGAGCAGTACTTC. Translating gives CASTLRAYEQYF.

In regard to this clonotype: An end of the junction differs from the germline gene, which may be a read error. The chain joins TRBV12-3 or TRBV12-4 to TRBJ2-7; 12 nucleotides line up with TRBD2. CDR3 length: 14 amino acids. The DNA for the CDR3 is TGTGCCAGCAGACTAGCGGGGGGCTCCTACAAGCAGTACTTC. It is translated as CASRLAGGSYKQYF.

In its sample, this clonotype was seen a few times. The rearrangement joins TRBV7-9 to TRBJ1-6; no reliable D call. V lost 8 bases and J 5 bases, leaving 7 bases between the germline ends. CDR3 length: 12 residues. Germline values: CDR1 SEHNR, CDR2 FQNEAQ (reference sequence). This CDR3 reads CASGRDNSPLHF. In DNA, the CDR3 is TGTGCCAGCGGGCGAGATAATTCACCCCTCCACTTT.

The rearrangement joins TRBV6-1 to TRBJ2-1; no reliable D call. Germline V gene lookup returns CDR1 MNHNS and CDR2 SASEGT. This CDR3 has 13 residues. Trimming took 6 bases from V and 6 from J, leaving 12 bases between them. CDR3 in amino acids: CASRISGFNEQFF. Here the CDR3 DNA reads TGTGCCAGCAGAATCAGTGGGTTCAATGAGCAGTTCTTC.

This clonotype showed up just a few times. The CDR3 spells CASSRRRDSYNEQFF. The CDR3 region has the DNA TGTGCCAGCAGCCGCAGGAGGGACTCCTACAATGAGCAGTTCTTC. The chain combines TRBV7-2 with TRBJ2-1; TRBD2 might be the D (6 bases). CDR1 is SGHTA and CDR2 is FQGNSA in the germline V gene. V was shortened by 5 bases and J by 0 bases, with 11 bases between the two germline ends. CDR3 size: 15 residues.

This clonotype was counted a few times. CDR3 sequence reads: CASSDETGAYEQYF. CDR3 sequence (DNA): TGTGCCAGCAGTGACGAGACAGGGGCCTACGAGCAGTACTTC. The genes are TRBV2 and TRBJ2-7; 8 positions agree with TRBD1. The CDR3 is 14 amino acids. CDR1 and CDR2 (germline): SNHLY, FYNNEI. V gave up 3 bases and J gave up 2 bases; unmatched junction bases: 3.

V gene TRBV21-1 combines with J gene TRBJ2-7. TRBV21-1 is flagged as a pseudogene. This CDR3 is 15 amino acids long. CDR3 DNA sequence: TGTGCCAGCAGCAAAGATTTTGGTCAAGTATACGAGCAGTACTTC. Amino acids: CASSKDFGQVYEQYF.

This clonotype was detected a few times. CDR3 bases: TGTGCCAGCAGTCCTTCTCTCCGGACTAGCGGGATCCAAGAGACCCAGTACTTC. It translates to CASSPSLRTSGIQETQYF. The chain carries TRBV6-2 or TRBV6-3 and TRBJ2-5; 12 nucleotides line up with TRBD2. The CDR3 runs 18 residues. In germline, CDR1 is MNHEY, CDR2 SVGEGT. Losses at the gene ends were 5 bases for V and 1 base for J; bases not matched to a gene: 11.

This chain links TRBV20-1 with TRBJ2-5; D is perhaps TRBD2 (6 bases). The CDR3 spans 14 residues. The germline V gene encodes CDR1 DFQATT and CDR2 SNEGSKA (reference sequence). Trimming left V 4 bases short and J 4 bases short, with 16 bases between. DNA for the CDR3: TGCAGTGCTACCGGGCTGCAGGAGGGAGAGACCCAGTACTTC. Its translation: CSATGLQEGETQYF.

The V call is TRBV20-1, the J call TRBJ2-3; no clear D gene. V was shortened by 4 bases and J by 0 bases, with 8 bases between the two germline ends. This CDR3 comprises 13 residues. Looked up from germline, CDR1 is DFQATT and CDR2 is SNEGSKA (reference sequence). The CDR3 here is CSATHGSTDTQYF. The CDR3 region has the DNA TGCAGTGCTACCCACGGGAGCACAGATACGCAGTATTTT.

The rearrangement joins TRBV5-1 to TRBJ2-1, with 11 bases lining up with TRBD2. Unmatched junction bases numbered 7, after V lost 0 bases and J lost 5 bases. This CDR3 is 17 amino acids long. Germline CDR1 reads SGHRS; CDR2 reads YFSETQ. DNA for the CDR3: TGCGCCAGCAGCTTGGCCAACCTAGCGGGAGGCAACAATGAGCAGTTCTTC. This sequence encodes CASSLANLAGGNNEQFF.

The gene calls are TRBV11-2 and TRBJ1-2, with no clear D. This CDR3 contains 14 residues. CDR1 is SGHAT, CDR2 FQNNGV, per germline. V dropped 4 bases and J dropped 8 bases, with 17 bases sitting between them. The CDR3 loop reads CASSSTGSGPGYTF. The CDR3 DNA reads as TGTGCCAGCAGCTCTACGGGCAGTGGGCCAGGCTACACCTTC.

The chain recombines TRBV20-1 with TRBJ1-2, with 9 bases aligning to TRBD1. Germline V gives CDR1 DFQATT, CDR2 SNEGSKA (reference sequence). The CDR3 loop spans 14 amino acids. Trimming removed 3 bases from V and 8 bases from J; junction bases left unmatched: 10. The CDR3 protein is CSASAQGATGGYTF. DNA of the CDR3: TGCAGTGCTAGCGCACAGGGGGCGACGGGAGGCTACACCTTC.

This clonotype came up a few times. The chain joins TRBV19 to TRBJ1-2; D remains unclear. The CDR3 spans 15 residues. Germline values: CDR1 LNHDA, CDR2 SQIVND (reference sequence). Trimming cost V 7 bases and J 0 bases, with 15 bases left between them. The CDR3 loop reads CASKPTWDSNYGYTF. CDR3 DNA sequence: TGTGCCAGTAAGCCCACTTGGGATTCTAACTATGGCTACACCTTC.

V and J are TRBV29-1 and TRBJ2-1; D is unresolved. V was trimmed by 6 bases and J by 3 bases, leaving 6 bases between them. The germline V gene has CDR1 SQVTM and CDR2 ANQGSEA. This CDR3 spans 11 amino acids. Here the CDR3 reads CSVVDYNEQFF. CDR3 sequence (DNA): TGCAGCGTGGTGGACTACAATGAGCAGTTCTTC.

The chain carries TRBV30 and TRBJ2-7; D is ambiguous. V lost 0 bases to trimming and J lost 3 bases, with 9 bases between them. The CDR3 consists of 13 residues. Germline values: CDR1 GTSNPN, CDR2 SVGIG (reference sequence). The CDR3 here is CAWSVHGFYEQYF. The CDR3 region has the DNA TGTGCCTGGAGTGTACATGGGTTCTACGAGCAGTACTTC.

This clonotype was counted only a few times. This chain uses TRBV18 with TRBJ2-7; no clear D gene. V shed 6 bases and J shed 0 bases, with 12 bases lying between them. This CDR3 contains 14 residues. The germline CDR1 and CDR2 sequences are KGHSH and LQKENI. Here the CDR3 reads CASSATVGSYEQYF. DNA of the CDR3: TGTGCCAGCTCCGCTACCGTGGGCTCCTACGAGCAGTACTTC.

This clonotype was seen many times. The rearrangement joins TRBV20-1 to TRBJ2-1; D perhaps matches TRBD2 (6 bases). The V end was cut by 5 bases, the J end by 0 bases, with 14 bases between. The CDR3 consists of 15 residues. CDR1 is DFQATT, CDR2 SNEGSKA, per germline (reference sequence). The CDR3: CSAPIAASSYNEQFF. The CDR3 region has the DNA TGCAGTGCTCCTATAGCGGCTAGCTCCTACAATGAGCAGTTCTTC.